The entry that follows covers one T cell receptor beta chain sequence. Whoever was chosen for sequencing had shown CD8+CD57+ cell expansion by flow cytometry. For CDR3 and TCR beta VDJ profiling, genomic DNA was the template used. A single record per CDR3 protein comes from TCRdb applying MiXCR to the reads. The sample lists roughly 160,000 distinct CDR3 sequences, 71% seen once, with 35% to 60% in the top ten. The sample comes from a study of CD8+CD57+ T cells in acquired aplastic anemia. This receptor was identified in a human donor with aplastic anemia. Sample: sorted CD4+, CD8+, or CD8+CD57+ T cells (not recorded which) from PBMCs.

The CDR3: CSADRGRGGNSPLHF. The DNA for the CDR3 is TGCAGTGCTGACAGGGGGCGAGGAGGAAATTCACCCCTCCACTTT. This rearrangement joins TRBV20-1 to TRBJ1-6, with 10 bases matching TRBD1. V shed 5 bases and J 7 bases; nucleotides not matched to a gene: 8. The CDR3 length is 15 residues. Germline assignment: CDR1 DFQATT and CDR2 SNEGSKA (reference sequence).